This is a list of T cell receptor beta chains from one sample in a study of tumor and adjacent non-tumor tissue in lung cancer. TCRdb processed the multiplex PCR reads anew with MiXCR; each CDR3 protein has one entry. Counted here are over 110,000 distinct CDR3 sequences, approximately 72% occurring once; the ten biggest clones make up 15% to 20%. The sequenced sample consisted of lung tumor tissue. The receptor set was obtained from a man aged 60 to 75 with small cell lung cancer. Both conserved end residues are part of each CDR3. The D gene is left open where the match is weak. For some rows the clone size is stated as once, few or many, or as a class when expanded; others skip it.

j_gene	d_gene	abundance	v_gene	CDR3nt	CDR3aa
TRBJ2-3	.	.	TRBV28	TGTCCGAGCAGTGGCGCGAGGGGGTTCACAGATACGCAGTATTTT	CPSSGARGFTDTQYF
TRBJ1-5	.	once	TRBV6-1	TGTGCCAGCGGGGACCAAGTTTCTAGCAATCAGCCCCAGCATTTT	CASGDQVSSNQPQHF
TRBJ2-3	TRBD2	.	TRBV20-1	TGCAGTGCCGATGGCAGCGGGAGTCCCGTTTTCGCAAATACGCAGTATTTT	CSADGSGSPVFANTQYF
TRBJ2-3	.	.	TRBV11-3	TGTGCCAGTAACTTAGTGGTAAACACAGATACGGAGTATTTT	CASNLVVNTDTEYF
TRBJ2-1	TRBD2	.	TRBV10-3	TGTGCCATCAGTGGTTTGGCTAGCGGGAAAAACTACAATGAGCAGTTCTTC	CAISGLASGKNYNEQFF
TRBJ1-5	TRBD1	.	TRBV20-1	TGCAGTGCTAGTACAGGGGGAAGGGTTAACCAGCCCCAGCATTTT	CSASTGGRVNQPQHF
TRBJ1-1	.	.	TRBV6-1	TGTGCCAGCAGTAAAGCGGAGGCAGGCTACATGAACACTGAATCTTTCTTT	CASSKAEAGYMNTESFF
TRBJ2-2	.	.	TRBV6-1	TGTGCCAGCCTCGAAGGGACTTTCACCGGGGAGCCGTTTTTT	CASLEGTFTGEPFF
TRBJ2-5	TRBD1	.	TRBV12-3/TRBV12-4	TGTGACAGCAGTTTAAGGGACAGGCGCGAGACCCAGTACTTC	CDSSLRDRRETQYF
TRBJ2-2	.	.	TRBV29-1	TGCAGCGTTCGGCAGACTAACACCGGGGAGCTGGTTTTT	CSVRQTNTGELVF
TRBJ2-7	.	many	TRBV5-4	TGTGCCAGCAGCCTCGGGACATACGAGCAGTACTTC	CASSLGTYEQYF
TRBJ1-4	.	.	TRBV6-5	TGTGCCAGCAGTTACATAATTCCAATTGCAACTAATGAAAAACTGTTTTTT	CASSYIIPIATNEKLFF
TRBJ2-7	TRBD1	.	TRBV6-1	TGTGCCAGCAGTAAAATCGGGACAGGGGTCTACGGGCAGTACTTC	CASSKIGTGVYGQYF
TRBJ2-2	TRBD2	.	TRBV24-1	TGTGCCACCAGTGACCCTAGCGGGCTGAACACCGGGGAGTTGTTTTTT	CATSDPSGLNTGELFF
TRBJ2-3	TRBD2	many	TRBV20-1	TGCAGTGCTAGACTAGCGGGAGGCCCAGATACGCAGTATTTT	CSARLAGGPDTQYF
TRBJ1-4	.	.	TRBV12-3/TRBV12-4	TGTGCCAGCAGTTTGGCTGCGGGGAGGGGCAATGAACAACTGTTATTT	CASSLAAGRGNEQLLF
TRBJ2-3	.	once	TRBV11-2	TGTGCCAGTAGCTCGACTCCAGGAGGGGGAACAGATACGCAGTATTTT	CASSSTPGGGTDTQYF
TRBJ2-5	.	once	TRBV5-4	TGTGCCAGCAGCTTGTTTAAAGGCCAAGAGCCCCAGTACTTC	CASSLFKGQEPQYF
TRBJ2-4	.	few	TRBV5-6	TGTGCCAGCAGTACTTATGGGCTCTTGACGAACATTCAGTACTTC	CASSTYGLLTNIQYF
TRBJ1-5	.	.	TRBV12-3/TRBV12-4	TGTGCCAGCAGTTTGGGGTCCCGGGCTCAGCCCCAGCATTTT	CASSLGSRAQPQHF
TRBJ1-1	.	.	TRBV24-1	TGTGCCACCAGTGATTTGACTGAAGCTTTCTTT	CATSDLTEAFF
TRBJ2-5	TRBD2	few	TRBV6-5	TGTGCCAGCAGTTCGGGCGGGAGGCCCAGAGAGACCCAGTACTTC	CASSSGGRPRETQYF
TRBJ2-3	.	.	TRBV25-1	TGTGCCAGCAGTGAAGGGATCTACACGCAGTATTTT	CASSEGIYTQYF
TRBJ2-6	TRBD2	.	TRBV6-5	TGTGCCAGCAGTTACGCGGGACTAGGAAGCTCTGGGGCCAACGTCCTGACTTTC	CASSYAGLGSSGANVLTF
TRBJ2-4	TRBD1	many	TRBV20-1	TGCAGTGCTAGAGAACAGGGGGCCAAAAACATTCAGTACTTC	CSAREQGAKNIQYF
TRBJ1-2	TRBD1	once	TRBV6-5	TGTGCCAGCAGTTACCGGGACAGGTTGGGGTCCCACTGTGGCTACACCTTC	CASSYRDRLGSHCGYTF
TRBJ1-1	TRBD1	.	TRBV7-9	TGTGCCAGCAGCCCAGGGGGGAGTGGGAACACTGAAGCTTTCTTT	CASSPGGSGNTEAFF
TRBJ2-1	.	.	TRBV11-3	TGTTCCAGCAGCTTGGGGGTGACCTACAATGAGCAGTTCTTT	CSSSLGVTYNEQFF
TRBJ2-5	TRBD2	many	TRBV20-1	TGCAGTGCTAGACCTAGCGGGACAGAGACCCAGTACTTC	CSARPSGTETQYF
TRBJ1-3	.	.	TRBV29-1	TGCAGCGCCCGGGGGTGGAGTGGAAACACCATATACTTT	CSARGWSGNTIYF
TRBJ2-7	.	.	TRBV5-1	TGCGCCAGCAGCTTATCGGGGCTGGGAAGTACCTACGAGCAGTACTTC	CASSLSGLGSTYEQYF
TRBJ2-5	.	.	TRBV5-1	TGCGCCAGCAGATATTCGCGCCAAGAGACCCAGTACTTC	CASRYSRQETQYF
TRBJ1-5	.	.	TRBV6-2/TRBV6-3	TGTGCCAGCAGTTACGCCGGGGGTCAGCCCCAGCATTTT	CASSYAGGQPQHF
TRBJ2-1	TRBD2	.	TRBV20-1	TGCAGTGCTACGAGACTAGCGGCGATGAGATATAGTGAGCAGTTCTTC	CSATRLAAMRYSEQFF
TRBJ2-1	.	few	TRBV30	TGTGCCTGGAGTGTACGAGGCGATGAGCAGTTCTTC	CAWSVRGDEQFF
TRBJ2-5	TRBD1	few	TRBV6-6	TGTGCCAGCAGTGACAAGTCAGGGGGCTCGGTGACCCAGTACTTC	CASSDKSGGSVTQYF
TRBJ2-2	.	.	TRBV2	TGTGCCAGCAGTGGAGCAGGGGCGAACACCGGGGAGCTGTCGTTT	CASSGAGANTGELSF
TRBJ2-3	.	medium-sized	TRBV29-1	TGCAGCGTTGACGGAGGACGCGGTTGGATGGGTACGCAGTATTTT	CSVDGGRGWMGTQYF
TRBJ2-2	TRBD1	few	TRBV29-1	TGCAGCGTACGGACAGGGGGGGTCACCGGGGAGCTGTTTTTT	CSVRTGGVTGELFF
TRBJ2-5	.	.	TRBV12-5	TGTGCTAGTGGTTTGGGAAGGGAGACCCAGTACTTC	CASGLGRETQYF
TRBJ1-4	.	.	TRBV28	TGTGCCAGCAGTCCCTTAGGGGTTTTAGTGACTAATGAAAAACTGTTTTTT	CASSPLGVLVTNEKLFF
TRBJ1-2	TRBD1	.	TRBV29-1	TGCAACGTTGACCCGGGACAGGGGGGCCATAACTATGACTACACCTTC	CNVDPGQGGHNYDYTF
TRBJ1-1	.	.	TRBV5-6	TGTGCCAGCAGCTTGGGGACAAGGAACACTGAAGTTTTCTTT	CASSLGTRNTEVFF
TRBJ1-6	.	few	TRBV12-3/TRBV12-4	TGTGCCAGCAGTTTCGGTAATTCACCCCTCCACTTT	CASSFGNSPLHF
TRBJ2-5	.	.	TRBV20-1	TGCAGTGCTACCGGGACCCCTAGTGAGACCCAGTACTTC	CSATGTPSETQYF
TRBJ1-5	.	once	TRBV5-6	TGTGCCAACAGTTCCCAGTTCGATCAGCCCCACCATTTT	CANSSQFDQPHHF
TRBJ2-3	.	once	TRBV21-1	TGTGCCACCCGCTCCAGTCAGCCCCAGTATTTT	CATRSSQPQYF
TRBJ2-3	.	many	TRBV29-1	TGCAGCGTTTTAGGGGGGGCAGATACGCAGTATTTT	CSVLGGADTQYF
TRBJ2-1	.	few	TRBV20-1	TGCAGTGCTAAAAACGGGGGCGGAGGACATGAGCAGTTCTTC	CSAKNGGGGHEQFF
TRBJ2-3	.	.	TRBV12-3/TRBV12-4	TGTGCCAGCAAGGGCGCAGATATGCAGTATTTT	CASKGADMQYF
TRBJ2-1	.	.	TRBV13	TGTGGCAGCAGTTCCCAGGCCGGTGAGCAGTTCTTC	CGSSSQAGEQFF
TRBJ1-2	.	many	TRBV11-2	TGTGCCAGCAGCTTATACGATGATTATGGCTACACCTTC	CASSLYDDYGYTF
TRBJ1-6	TRBD1	.	TRBV20-1	TGCAGTGCTACGCTGACAGGGTTCGGCTCATCCCTCCACTTT	CSATLTGFGSSLHF
TRBJ1-1	.	many	TRBV12-3/TRBV12-4	TGTGCCAGCAGTCTTGGGGTATCCACTGAAGCTTTCTTT	CASSLGVSTEAFF
TRBJ2-1	.	.	TRBV28	TGTGCCAGCAGTCCGCCAGCGGGGACAAGGGGCGAGGCACAGTTCTTC	CASSPPAGTRGEAQFF
TRBJ2-3	.	.	TRBV5-4	TGTGCCAGCAGCCCGGGCTCAGGTGTGGATACGCAGTATTTT	CASSPGSGVDTQYF
TRBJ2-4	.	.	TRBV20-1	TGCAGTGCTATAAGCGGTAGCGAGGGGGGCATTCAGTACTTC	CSAISGSEGGIQYF